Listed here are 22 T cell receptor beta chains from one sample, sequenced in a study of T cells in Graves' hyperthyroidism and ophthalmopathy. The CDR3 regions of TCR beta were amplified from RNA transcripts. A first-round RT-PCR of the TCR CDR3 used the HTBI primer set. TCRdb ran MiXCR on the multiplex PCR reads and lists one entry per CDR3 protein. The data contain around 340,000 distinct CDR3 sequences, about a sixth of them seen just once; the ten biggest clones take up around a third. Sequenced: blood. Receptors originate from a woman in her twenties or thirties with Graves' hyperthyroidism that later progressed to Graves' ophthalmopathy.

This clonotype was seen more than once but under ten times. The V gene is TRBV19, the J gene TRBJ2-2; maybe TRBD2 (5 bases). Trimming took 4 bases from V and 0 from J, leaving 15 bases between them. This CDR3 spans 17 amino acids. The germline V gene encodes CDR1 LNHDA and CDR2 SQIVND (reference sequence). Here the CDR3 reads CASSKRKHSANTGELFF. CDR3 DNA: TGTGCCAGTAGTAAACGAAAGCATAGCGCGAACACCGGGGAGCTGTTTTTT.

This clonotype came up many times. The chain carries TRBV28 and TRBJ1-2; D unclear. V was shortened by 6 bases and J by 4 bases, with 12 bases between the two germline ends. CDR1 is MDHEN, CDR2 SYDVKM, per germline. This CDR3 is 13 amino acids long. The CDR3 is CASSPQDIYGYTF. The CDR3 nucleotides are TGTGCCAGCAGCCCGCAGGATATCTATGGCTACACCTTC.

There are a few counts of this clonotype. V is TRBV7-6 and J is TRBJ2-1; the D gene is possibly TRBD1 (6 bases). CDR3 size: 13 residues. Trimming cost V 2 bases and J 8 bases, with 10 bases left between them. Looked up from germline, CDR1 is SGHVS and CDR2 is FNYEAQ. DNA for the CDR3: TGTGCCAGCAGCTTAACAGGGTACGATGAGCAGTTCTTC. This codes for CASSLTGYDEQFF.

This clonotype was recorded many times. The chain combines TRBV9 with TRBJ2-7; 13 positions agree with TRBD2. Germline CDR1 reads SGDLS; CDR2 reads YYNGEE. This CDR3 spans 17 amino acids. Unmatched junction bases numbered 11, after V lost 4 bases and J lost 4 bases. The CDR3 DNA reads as TGTGCCAGCAGCCAGTTCCCGGGACTAGCGGGACCTTACGAGCAGTACTTC. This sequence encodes CASSQFPGLAGPYEQYF.

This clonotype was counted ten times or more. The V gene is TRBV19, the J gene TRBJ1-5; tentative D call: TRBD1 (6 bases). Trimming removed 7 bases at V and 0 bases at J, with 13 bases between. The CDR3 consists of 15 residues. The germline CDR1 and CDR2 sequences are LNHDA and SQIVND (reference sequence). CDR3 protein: CASTYGQYSNQPQHF. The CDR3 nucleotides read TGTGCCAGTACTTATGGACAGTATAGCAATCAGCCCCAGCATTTT. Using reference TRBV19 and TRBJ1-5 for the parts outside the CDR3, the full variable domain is DGGITQSPKYLFRKEGQNVTLSCEQNLNHDAMYWYRQDPGQGLRLIYYSQIVNDFQKGDIAEGYSVSREKKESFPLTVTSAQKNPTAFYLCASTYGQYSNQPQHFGDGTRLSIL.

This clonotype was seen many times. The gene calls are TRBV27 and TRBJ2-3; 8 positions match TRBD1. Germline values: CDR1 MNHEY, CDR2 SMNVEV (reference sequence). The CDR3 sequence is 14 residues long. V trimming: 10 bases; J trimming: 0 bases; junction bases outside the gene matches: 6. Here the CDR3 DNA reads TGTGCCACAGCTCAGGGGGCCAGCACAGATACGCAGTATTTT. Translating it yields CATAQGASTDTQYF.

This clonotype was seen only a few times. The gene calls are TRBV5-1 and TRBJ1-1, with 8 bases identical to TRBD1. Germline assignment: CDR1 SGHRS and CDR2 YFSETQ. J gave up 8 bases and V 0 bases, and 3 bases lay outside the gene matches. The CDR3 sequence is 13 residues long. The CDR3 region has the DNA TGCGCCAGCAGCTTGGTCGGGACAGGAGAAGCTTTCTTT. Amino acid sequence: CASSLVGTGEAFF.

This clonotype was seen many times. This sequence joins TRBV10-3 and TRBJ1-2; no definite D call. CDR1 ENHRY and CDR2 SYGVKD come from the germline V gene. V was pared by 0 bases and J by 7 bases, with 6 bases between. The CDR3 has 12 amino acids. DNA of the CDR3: TGTGCCATCAGTGAGTCGAACATTGGCTACACCTTC. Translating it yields CAISESNIGYTF.

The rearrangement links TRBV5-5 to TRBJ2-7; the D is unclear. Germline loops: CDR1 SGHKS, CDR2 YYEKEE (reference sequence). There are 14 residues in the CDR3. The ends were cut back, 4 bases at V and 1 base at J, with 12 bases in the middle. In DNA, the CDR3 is TGTGCCAGCAGCCTAGAGATCGGGTCCTACGAGCAGTACTTC. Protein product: CASSLEIGSYEQYF.

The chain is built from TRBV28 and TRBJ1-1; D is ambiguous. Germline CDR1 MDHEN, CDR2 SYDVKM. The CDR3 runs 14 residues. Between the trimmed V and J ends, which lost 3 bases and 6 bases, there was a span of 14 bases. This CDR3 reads CASSFPDRVPEAFF. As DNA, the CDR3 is TGTGCCAGCAGTTTTCCCGATAGGGTCCCTGAAGCTTTCTTT.

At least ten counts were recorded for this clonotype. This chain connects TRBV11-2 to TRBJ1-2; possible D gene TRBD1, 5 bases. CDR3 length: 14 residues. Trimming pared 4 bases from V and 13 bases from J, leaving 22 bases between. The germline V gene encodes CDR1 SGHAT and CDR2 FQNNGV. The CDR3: CASSSPRDGRITTF. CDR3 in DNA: TGTGCCAGCAGCTCGCCCCGGGACGGGAGGATTACCACCTTC.

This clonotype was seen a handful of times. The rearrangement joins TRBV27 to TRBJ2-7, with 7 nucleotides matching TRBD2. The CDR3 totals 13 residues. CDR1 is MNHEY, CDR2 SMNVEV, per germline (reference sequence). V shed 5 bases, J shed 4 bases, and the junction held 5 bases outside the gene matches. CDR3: CASSSLADYEQYF. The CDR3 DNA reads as TGTGCCAGCAGTAGCCTAGCGGATTACGAGCAGTACTTC.

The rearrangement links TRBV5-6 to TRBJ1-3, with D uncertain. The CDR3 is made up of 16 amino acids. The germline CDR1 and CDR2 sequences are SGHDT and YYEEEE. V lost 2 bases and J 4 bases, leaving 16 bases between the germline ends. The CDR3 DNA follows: TGTGCCAGCAGCTTCGGAAGAGCGAGTGACGGAAACACCATATATTTT. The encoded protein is CASSFGRASDGNTIYF.

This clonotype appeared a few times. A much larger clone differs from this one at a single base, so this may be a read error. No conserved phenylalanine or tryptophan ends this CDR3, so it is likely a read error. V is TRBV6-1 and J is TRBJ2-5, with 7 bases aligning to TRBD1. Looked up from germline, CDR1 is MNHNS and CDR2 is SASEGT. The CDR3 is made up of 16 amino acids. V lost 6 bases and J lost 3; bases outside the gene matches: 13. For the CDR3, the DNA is TGTGCCAGCAGACGGGACAGTTTTGGGATTAAAGAGACCCAGTACCTC. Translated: CASRRDSFGIKETQYL.

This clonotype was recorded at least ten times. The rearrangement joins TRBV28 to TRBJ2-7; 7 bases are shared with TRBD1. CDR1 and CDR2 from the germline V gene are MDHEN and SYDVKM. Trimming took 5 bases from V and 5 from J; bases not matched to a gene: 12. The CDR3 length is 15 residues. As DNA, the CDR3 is TGTGCCAGCAGTCCTGGGACAGCTCAAAGGCACGAGCAGTACTTC. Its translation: CASSPGTAQRHEQYF.

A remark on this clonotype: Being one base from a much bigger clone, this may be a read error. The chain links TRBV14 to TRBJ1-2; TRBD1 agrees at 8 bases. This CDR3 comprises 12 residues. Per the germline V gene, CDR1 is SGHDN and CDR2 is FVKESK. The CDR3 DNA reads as TGTGTCAGCTCAGGGGGCAGCTATGGCTACACCTTC. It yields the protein CVSSGGSYGYTF. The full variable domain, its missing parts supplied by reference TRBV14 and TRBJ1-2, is EAGVTQFPSHSVIEKGQTVTLRCDPISGHDNLYWYRRVMGKEIKFLLHFVKESKQDESGMPNNRFLAERTGGTYSTLKVQPAELEDSGVYFCVSSGGSYGYTFGSGTRLTVV.

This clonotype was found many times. The CDR3 DNA is TGTGCCAGCAGTGAAGGGACAGGGGTTGGCTACACCTTC. Translated, it gives CASSEGTGVGYTF. The gene calls are TRBV2 and TRBJ1-2; 9 nucleotides line up with TRBD1. CDR1 is SNHLY, CDR2 FYNNEI, per germline. CDR3 length: 13 amino acids. After removal of 1 base from V and 7 bases from J, the junction contained 1 base not matched to a gene.

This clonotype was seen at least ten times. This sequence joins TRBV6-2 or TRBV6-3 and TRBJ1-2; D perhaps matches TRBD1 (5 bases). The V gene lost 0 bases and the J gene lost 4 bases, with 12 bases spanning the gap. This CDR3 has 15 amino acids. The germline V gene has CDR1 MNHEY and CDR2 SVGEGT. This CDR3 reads CASSYSFAGSYGYTF. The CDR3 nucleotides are TGTGCCAGCAGTTACTCGTTTGCAGGGTCCTATGGCTACACCTTC.

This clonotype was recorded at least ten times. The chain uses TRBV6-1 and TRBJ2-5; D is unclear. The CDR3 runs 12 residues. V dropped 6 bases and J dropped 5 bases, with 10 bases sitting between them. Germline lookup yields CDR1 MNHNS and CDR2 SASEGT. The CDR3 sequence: CASSESLETQYF. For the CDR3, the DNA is TGTGCCAGCAGCGAGTCGCTTGAGACCCAGTACTTC.

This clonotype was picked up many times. CDR3 nucleotide sequence: TGTGCCACTTCGGACAGGAACACCTACGAGCAGTACTTC. Amino acids: CATSDRNTYEQYF. The chain couples TRBV2 to TRBJ2-7; 7 nucleotides agree with TRBD1. Germline-derived CDR1 and CDR2 are SNHLY and FYNNEI. CDR3 length equals 13 residues. J lost 2 bases, V lost 10 bases, and 8 bases had no gene match.

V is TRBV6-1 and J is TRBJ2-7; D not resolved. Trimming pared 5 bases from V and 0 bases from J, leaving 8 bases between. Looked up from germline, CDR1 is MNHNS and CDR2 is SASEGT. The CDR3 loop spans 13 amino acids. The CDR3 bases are TGTGCCAGCAGTAGGGCAGGCTCCTACGAGCAGTACTTC. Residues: CASSRAGSYEQYF.

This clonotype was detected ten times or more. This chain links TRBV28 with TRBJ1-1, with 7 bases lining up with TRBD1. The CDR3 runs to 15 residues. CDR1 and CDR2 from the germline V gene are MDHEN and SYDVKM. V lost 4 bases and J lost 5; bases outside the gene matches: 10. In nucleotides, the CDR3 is TGTGCCAGCAGTTCCCTGGGACAGATGACTACTGAAGCTTTCTTT. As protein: CASSSLGQMTTEAFF.